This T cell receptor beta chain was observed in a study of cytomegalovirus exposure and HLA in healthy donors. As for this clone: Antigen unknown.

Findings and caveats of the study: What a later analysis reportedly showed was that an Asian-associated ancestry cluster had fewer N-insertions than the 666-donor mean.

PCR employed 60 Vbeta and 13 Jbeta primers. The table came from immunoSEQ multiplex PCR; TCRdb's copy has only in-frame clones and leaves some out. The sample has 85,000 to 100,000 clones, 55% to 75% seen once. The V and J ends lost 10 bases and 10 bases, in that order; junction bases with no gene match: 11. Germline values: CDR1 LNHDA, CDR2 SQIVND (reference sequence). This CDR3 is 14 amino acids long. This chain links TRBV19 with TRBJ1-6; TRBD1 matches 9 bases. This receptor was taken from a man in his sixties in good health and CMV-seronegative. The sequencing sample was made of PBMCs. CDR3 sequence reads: CATAGTGLYSPLHF. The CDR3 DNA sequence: TGTGCCACCGCTGGGACAGGGCTATACTCACCCCTCCACTTT. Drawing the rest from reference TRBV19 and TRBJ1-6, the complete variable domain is DGGITQSPKYLFRKEGQNVTLSCEQNLNHDAMYWYRQDPGQGLRLIYYSQIVNDFQKGDIAEGYSVSREKKESFPLTVTSAQKNPTAFYLCATAGTGLYSPLHFGNGTRLTVT.